These T cell receptor beta chains were read from a single sample in a study of T cells in Graves' hyperthyroidism and ophthalmopathy. Using its own MiXCR run on the multiplex PCR reads, TCRdb lists one record per CDR3 protein. The repertoire holds 450,000 to 600,000 distinct CDR3 sequences, with less than 15% as singletons. The sequencing sample was made of blood. These receptor sequences come from a woman aged 40 to 55 with Graves' hyperthyroidism. Both conserved end residues are part of each CDR3. A D gene is named only where the DNA matches it firmly. Only part of the rows carry a size: once, few, many, or a class if the clone is expanded.

v_gene: TRBV6-1; d_gene: NA; j_gene: TRBJ1-1; abundance: many; CDR3nt: TGTGCCAGCAGTTGGCGGGAGGCTTTCTTT; CDR3aa: CASSWREAFF
v_gene: TRBV3-1; d_gene: NA; j_gene: TRBJ1-1; abundance: many; CDR3nt: TGTGCCAGCAGCCTACCAGGTGGCGAGAGGACTGAAGCTTTCTTT; CDR3aa: CASSLPGGERTEAFF
v_gene: TRBV7-2; d_gene: NA; j_gene: TRBJ2-4; abundance: NA; CDR3nt: TGTGCCAGCAGCTTAGAGGCCATAGCCAAAAACATTCAGTACTTC; CDR3aa: CASSLEAIAKNIQYF
v_gene: TRBV30; d_gene: TRBD2; j_gene: TRBJ2-1; abundance: many; CDR3nt: TGTGCCTGCCCCGGGACTAGCGGGAGTCTTGAGCAGTTCTTC; CDR3aa: CACPGTSGSLEQFF
v_gene: TRBV28; d_gene: NA; j_gene: TRBJ2-3; abundance: few; CDR3nt: TGTGCCAGCAGCTCCGGACAGACCGTTATGCAGTATTTT; CDR3aa: CASSSGQTVMQYF
v_gene: TRBV5-6; d_gene: NA; j_gene: TRBJ2-7; abundance: NA; CDR3nt: TGTGCCAGCAGCTTGGGACTGCAGGAGCAGTACTTC; CDR3aa: CASSLGLQEQYF
v_gene: TRBV7-3; d_gene: TRBD1; j_gene: TRBJ2-1; abundance: many; CDR3nt: TGTGCCAGCAGCTTGACAGGGGGGAATGAGCAGTTCTTC; CDR3aa: CASSLTGGNEQFF
v_gene: TRBV7-6; d_gene: NA; j_gene: TRBJ1-3; abundance: NA; CDR3nt: TGTGCCAGCAGCCCCGTGGGGGGGCTTTCTGGAAACACCATATATTTT; CDR3aa: CASSPVGGLSGNTIYF
v_gene: TRBV7-9; d_gene: NA; j_gene: TRBJ2-3; abundance: many; CDR3nt: TGTGCCAGCAGCCTCGCGTCCGGCGGGCAGGCAGATACGCAGTATTTT; CDR3aa: CASSLASGGQADTQYF
v_gene: TRBV11-2; d_gene: TRBD1; j_gene: TRBJ1-5; abundance: few; CDR3nt: TGTGCCAGCAGCTTCGGGACAGGGGGAGATCAGCCCCAGCATTTT; CDR3aa: CASSFGTGGDQPQHF
v_gene: TRBV27; d_gene: NA; j_gene: TRBJ2-2; abundance: few; CDR3nt: TGTGCCAGCAGTCCTACAATTCAGGTTTACACCGGGGAGCTGTTTTTT; CDR3aa: CASSPTIQVYTGELFF
v_gene: TRBV19; d_gene: NA; j_gene: TRBJ2-1; abundance: few; CDR3nt: TGTGCCAGTAGTATAAACGGAGGGCCCGGTAATGAGCAGTTCTTC; CDR3aa: CASSINGGPGNEQFF
v_gene: TRBV18; d_gene: NA; j_gene: TRBJ1-2; abundance: many; CDR3nt: TGTGCCAGCTCACCACCGGGCGACAACTATGGCTACACCTTC; CDR3aa: CASSPPGDNYGYTF
v_gene: TRBV6-7; d_gene: NA; j_gene: TRBJ1-2; abundance: NA; CDR3nt: TGTGCCAGCAGTTACTCGAGATCACGGGGGGACTATGGCTACACCTTC; CDR3aa: CASSYSRSRGDYGYTF
v_gene: TRBV10-2; d_gene: NA; j_gene: TRBJ2-3; abundance: few; CDR3nt: TGCGCCAGCAGTGAGGCAGGGCCGGGTACGCAGTATTTT; CDR3aa: CASSEAGPGTQYF
v_gene: TRBV6-1; d_gene: TRBD2; j_gene: TRBJ2-3; abundance: NA; CDR3nt: TGTGCCAGCAGTCCACCACGGGACTATAGCACAGATACGCAGTATTTT; CDR3aa: CASSPPRDYSTDTQYF
v_gene: TRBV7-8; d_gene: TRBD1; j_gene: TRBJ2-7; abundance: many; CDR3nt: TGTGCCAGCAGCTCCGCGACAGGGCCCTACGAGCAGTACTTC; CDR3aa: CASSSATGPYEQYF
v_gene: TRBV15; d_gene: NA; j_gene: TRBJ1-4; abundance: few; CDR3nt: TGTGCCACCAGCAGAGCCGTTGGGTTTAATGAAAAACTGTTTTTT; CDR3aa: CATSRAVGFNEKLFF
v_gene: TRBV25-1; d_gene: TRBD2; j_gene: TRBJ2-5; abundance: few; CDR3nt: TGTGCCAGCAGTGAATGGACTAGCGGGAGAGGAGAGACCCAGTACTTC; CDR3aa: CASSEWTSGRGETQYF
v_gene: TRBV27; d_gene: NA; j_gene: TRBJ2-4; abundance: NA; CDR3nt: TGTGCCAGCAGTTTCCAGACCAGGGGGGACATTCAGTACTTC; CDR3aa: CASSFQTRGDIQYF
v_gene: TRBV29-1; d_gene: NA; j_gene: TRBJ2-3; abundance: few; CDR3nt: TGCAGCGTAGGATTTGAGGGTACGCAGTATTTT; CDR3aa: CSVGFEGTQYF
v_gene: TRBV2; d_gene: NA; j_gene: TRBJ2-1; abundance: many; CDR3nt: TGTGCCAGCAGTGCCCTTGGGGCGACCTCCTACAATGAGCAGTTCTTC; CDR3aa: CASSALGATSYNEQFF
v_gene: TRBV3-1; d_gene: NA; j_gene: TRBJ2-1; abundance: many; CDR3nt: TGTGCCAGCAGCGCCTCGGGTGATGAGCAGTTCTTC; CDR3aa: CASSASGDEQFF
v_gene: TRBV12-3/TRBV12-4; d_gene: TRBD2; j_gene: TRBJ2-5; abundance: few; CDR3nt: TGTGCCAGCAGACCCGGGACTAGCGGCCACGAAACGTACTTC; CDR3aa: CASRPGTSGHETYF
v_gene: TRBV7-9; d_gene: NA; j_gene: TRBJ2-1; abundance: few; CDR3nt: TGTGCCAGCAGCTTAGTGGTGGGAGAGGGCAATGAGCAGTTCTTC; CDR3aa: CASSLVVGEGNEQFF
v_gene: TRBV12-5; d_gene: NA; j_gene: TRBJ2-7; abundance: NA; CDR3nt: TGTGCTAGTGGCAGGGATTCCTACGAGCAGTACTTC; CDR3aa: CASGRDSYEQYF
v_gene: TRBV11-2; d_gene: NA; j_gene: TRBJ2-7; abundance: many; CDR3nt: TGTGCCAGCAGCCCACACTCCTACGAGCAGTACTTC; CDR3aa: CASSPHSYEQYF
v_gene: TRBV6-5; d_gene: TRBD1; j_gene: TRBJ2-3; abundance: many; CDR3nt: TGTGCCAGCAGTTACCGTTCCACGAGACAGGGGTGGGATACGCAGTATTTT; CDR3aa: CASSYRSTRQGWDTQYF
v_gene: TRBV18; d_gene: NA; j_gene: TRBJ2-7; abundance: many; CDR3nt: TGTGCCAGCTCACCAGCAGGGTCTTACGAGCAGTACTTC; CDR3aa: CASSPAGSYEQYF
v_gene: TRBV12-3/TRBV12-4; d_gene: NA; j_gene: TRBJ1-1; abundance: many; CDR3nt: TGTGCCAGCACCTTAGGTGTGTTCGCCCCAGCTTTCTTT; CDR3aa: CASTLGVFAPAFF
v_gene: TRBV18; d_gene: TRBD2; j_gene: TRBJ2-1; abundance: NA; CDR3nt: TGTGCCAGCTCACCACGGACTAGCTCCTCCAATGAGCAGTTCTTC; CDR3aa: CASSPRTSSSNEQFF
v_gene: TRBV10-1; d_gene: TRBD1; j_gene: TRBJ2-7; abundance: many; CDR3nt: TGCGCCAGCAGTGGACAGGGGGCCTACGAGCAGTACTTC; CDR3aa: CASSGQGAYEQYF
v_gene: TRBV5-6; d_gene: NA; j_gene: TRBJ2-5; abundance: NA; CDR3nt: TGTGCCAGCAGCACGGGGACGAAAGAGACCCAGTACTTC; CDR3aa: CASSTGTKETQYF